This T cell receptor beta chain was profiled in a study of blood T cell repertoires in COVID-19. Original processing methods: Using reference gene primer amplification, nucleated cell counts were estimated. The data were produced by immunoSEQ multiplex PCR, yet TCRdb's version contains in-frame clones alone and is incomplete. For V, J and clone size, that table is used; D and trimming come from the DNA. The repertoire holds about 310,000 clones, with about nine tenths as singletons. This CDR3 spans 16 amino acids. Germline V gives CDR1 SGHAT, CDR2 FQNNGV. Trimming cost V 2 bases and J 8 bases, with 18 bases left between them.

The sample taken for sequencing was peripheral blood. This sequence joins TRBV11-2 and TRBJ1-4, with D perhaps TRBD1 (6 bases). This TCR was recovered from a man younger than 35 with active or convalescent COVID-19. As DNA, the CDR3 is TGTGCCAGCAGCTTAAAGACACAGGGACGGGGCGAAAAACTGTTTTTT. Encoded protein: CASSLKTQGRGEKLFF.